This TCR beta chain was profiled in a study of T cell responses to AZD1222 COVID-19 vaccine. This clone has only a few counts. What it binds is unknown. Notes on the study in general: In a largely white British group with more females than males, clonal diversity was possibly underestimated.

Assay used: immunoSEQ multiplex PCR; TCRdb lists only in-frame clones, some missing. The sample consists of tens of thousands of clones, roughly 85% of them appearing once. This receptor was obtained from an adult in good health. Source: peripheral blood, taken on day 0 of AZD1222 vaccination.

Here the CDR3 reads CATRTGGALGEKLFF. The CDR3 nucleotides are TGTGCCACTAGGACAGGGGGGGCCTTAGGGGAAAAACTGTTTTTT. The chain employs TRBV27 and TRBJ1-4; 10 bases map to TRBD1. There are 15 residues in the CDR3. Per germline, CDR1 MNHEY and CDR2 SMNVEV (reference sequence). Germline trimming cut 10 bases from V and 8 bases from J; bases unmatched to any gene: 13.